Included here is one TCR beta chain sequence, with context. This CDR3 contains 15 residues. V lost 1 base and J lost 4, with 11 bases in between. From germline, CDR1 is PRHDT and CDR2 FYEKMQ (reference sequence). The sample comes from a study of blood T cell repertoires in COVID-19. Original methodology: Amplification of reference gene primers was used by the study to estimate nucleated cell counts. Sequencing was performed with immunoSEQ multiplex PCR; in TCRdb, only in-frame clones are kept and a portion is missing. V and J calls and clone size are as listed in that table; D and trimming were resolved from the DNA. The sample consists of around 170,000 clones, around 89% of them appearing once.

Sequenced sample: peripheral blood. This sequence joins TRBV13 and TRBJ2-1; possible D gene TRBD2, 5 bases. The receptor's source is a man aged 55 to 70 with acute or convalescent COVID-19. In nucleotides, the CDR3 is TGTGCCAGCAGCTTAGAATTGGCGGGTTACAATGAGCAGTTCTTC. Amino acids: CASSLELAGYNEQFF.